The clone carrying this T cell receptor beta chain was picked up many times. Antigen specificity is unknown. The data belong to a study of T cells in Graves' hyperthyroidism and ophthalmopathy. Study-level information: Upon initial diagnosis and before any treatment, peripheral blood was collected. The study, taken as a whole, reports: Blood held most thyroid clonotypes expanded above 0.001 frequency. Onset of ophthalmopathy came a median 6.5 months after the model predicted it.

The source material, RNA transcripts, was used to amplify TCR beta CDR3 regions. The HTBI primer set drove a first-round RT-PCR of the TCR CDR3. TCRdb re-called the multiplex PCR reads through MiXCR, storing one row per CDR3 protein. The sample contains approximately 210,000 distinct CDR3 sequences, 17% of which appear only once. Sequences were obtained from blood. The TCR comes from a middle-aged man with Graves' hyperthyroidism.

The chain's CDR3 is CATSRSGTSNYGYTF. CDR3 nucleotides: TGTGCCACCAGCAGGTCCGGGACGTCTAACTATGGCTACACCTTC. The chain carries TRBV15 and TRBJ1-2; tentative D call: TRBD1 (5 bases). Trimming shortened V by 3 bases and J by 0 bases, and 11 bases separated the two germline ends. The CDR3 is 15 amino acids. Germline V gives CDR1 LNHNV, CDR2 YYDKDF (reference sequence).